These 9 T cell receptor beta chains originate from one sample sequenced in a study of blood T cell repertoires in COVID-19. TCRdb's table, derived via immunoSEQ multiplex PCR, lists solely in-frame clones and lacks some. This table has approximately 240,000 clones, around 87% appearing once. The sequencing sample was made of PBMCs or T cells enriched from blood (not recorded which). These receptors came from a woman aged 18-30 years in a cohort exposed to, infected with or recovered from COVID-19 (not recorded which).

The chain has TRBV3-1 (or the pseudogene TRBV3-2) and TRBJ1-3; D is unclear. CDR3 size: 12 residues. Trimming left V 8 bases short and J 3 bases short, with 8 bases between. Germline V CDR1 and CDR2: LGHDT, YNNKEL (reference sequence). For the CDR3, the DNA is TGTGCCAGCCGATCGGTTGGAAACACCATATATTTT. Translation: CASRSVGNTIYF.

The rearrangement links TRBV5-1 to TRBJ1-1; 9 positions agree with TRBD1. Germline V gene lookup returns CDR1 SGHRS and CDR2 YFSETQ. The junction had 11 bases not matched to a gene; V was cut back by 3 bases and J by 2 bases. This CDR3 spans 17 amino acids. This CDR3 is CASSSPGTGRLNTEAFF. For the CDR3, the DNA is TGCGCCAGCAGCTCACCCGGGACAGGGCGATTAAACACTGAAGCTTTCTTT.

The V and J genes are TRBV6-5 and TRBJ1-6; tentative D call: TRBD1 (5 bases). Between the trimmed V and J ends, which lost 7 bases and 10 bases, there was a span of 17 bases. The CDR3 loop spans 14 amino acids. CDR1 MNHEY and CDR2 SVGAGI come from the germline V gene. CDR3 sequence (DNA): TGTGCCAGCACCCAGGGACTACCTGACTCACCCCTCCACTTT. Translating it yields CASTQGLPDSPLHF.

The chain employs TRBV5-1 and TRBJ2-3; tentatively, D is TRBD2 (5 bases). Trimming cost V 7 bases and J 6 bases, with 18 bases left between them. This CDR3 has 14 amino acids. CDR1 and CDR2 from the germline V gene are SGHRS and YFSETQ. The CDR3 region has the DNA TGCGCCAGCTCCCCGGGGTCAATGGTGGATACGCAGTATTTT. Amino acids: CASSPGSMVDTQYF.

Here the CDR3 reads CASTATGSKGGELFF. The CDR3 bases are TGTGCCAGCACCGCGACAGGGTCGAAGGGCGGGGAGCTGTTTTTT. V is TRBV7-7 and J is TRBJ2-2, with 7 bases matching TRBD1. V shed 7 bases and J 7 bases; nucleotides not matched to a gene: 12. The CDR3 length is 15 residues. Germline V gene data show CDR1 as SSHAT and CDR2 as FNYEAQ (reference sequence).

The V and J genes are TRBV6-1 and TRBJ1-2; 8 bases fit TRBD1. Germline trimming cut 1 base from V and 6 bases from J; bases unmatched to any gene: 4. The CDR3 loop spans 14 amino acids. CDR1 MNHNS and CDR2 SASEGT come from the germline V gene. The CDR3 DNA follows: TGTGCCAGCAGTGAAGTGACAGGGGATAATGGCTACACCTTC. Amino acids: CASSEVTGDNGYTF.

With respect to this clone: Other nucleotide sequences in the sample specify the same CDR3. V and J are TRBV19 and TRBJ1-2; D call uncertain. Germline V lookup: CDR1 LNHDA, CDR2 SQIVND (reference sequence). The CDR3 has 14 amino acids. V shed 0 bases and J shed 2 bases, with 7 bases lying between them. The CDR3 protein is CASSIETGNYGYTF. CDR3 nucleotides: TGTGCCAGTAGTATAGAGACTGGGAACTATGGCTACACCTTC.

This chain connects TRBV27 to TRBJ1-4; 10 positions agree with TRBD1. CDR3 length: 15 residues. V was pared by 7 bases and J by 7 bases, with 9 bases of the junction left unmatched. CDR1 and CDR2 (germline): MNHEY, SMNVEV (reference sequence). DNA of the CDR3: TGTGCCAGCACCCTCGCCCGGGACAGGGGTGAAAAACTGTTTTTT. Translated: CASTLARDRGEKLFF.

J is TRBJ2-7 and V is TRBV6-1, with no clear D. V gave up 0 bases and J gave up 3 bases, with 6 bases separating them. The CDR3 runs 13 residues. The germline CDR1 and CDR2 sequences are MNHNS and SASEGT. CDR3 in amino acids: CASSEASGYEQYF. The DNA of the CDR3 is TGTGCCAGCAGTGAAGCTTCAGGCTACGAGCAGTACTTC.